This T cell receptor (beta chain) derives from a study of T cell repertoires in cytomegalovirus infection. Study information: Public TCR beta signatures marked donors with CMV infection and the matching HLA.

This clonotype was counted at least ten times. Its antigen remains unknown. V dropped 4 bases and J dropped 6 bases, with 19 bases sitting between them. CDR1 and CDR2 (germline): SGHTA, FQGNSA. This CDR3 has 15 amino acids. TCRdb ran MiXCR on the reads and lists one entry per CDR3 protein. This table holds approximately 150,000 distinct CDR3 sequences, 5% to 6.5% found once. Findings and limits, study-wide: The study found HLA-C-restricted CMV-specific TCR beta clonotypes dominating the ex vivo response.

The source material was PBMCs. The sequence was obtained from a human donor in good health (CMV status not recorded). Some clones in this sample may be carry-over from other donors' samples. This chain links TRBV7-2 with TRBJ2-7; D may be TRBD1 or TRBD2 (5 bases each). CDR3 amino acids: CASSSGTGPHSEQYF. DNA for the CDR3: TGTGCCAGCAGCTCTGGGACCGGACCCCACTCCGAGCAGTACTTC.